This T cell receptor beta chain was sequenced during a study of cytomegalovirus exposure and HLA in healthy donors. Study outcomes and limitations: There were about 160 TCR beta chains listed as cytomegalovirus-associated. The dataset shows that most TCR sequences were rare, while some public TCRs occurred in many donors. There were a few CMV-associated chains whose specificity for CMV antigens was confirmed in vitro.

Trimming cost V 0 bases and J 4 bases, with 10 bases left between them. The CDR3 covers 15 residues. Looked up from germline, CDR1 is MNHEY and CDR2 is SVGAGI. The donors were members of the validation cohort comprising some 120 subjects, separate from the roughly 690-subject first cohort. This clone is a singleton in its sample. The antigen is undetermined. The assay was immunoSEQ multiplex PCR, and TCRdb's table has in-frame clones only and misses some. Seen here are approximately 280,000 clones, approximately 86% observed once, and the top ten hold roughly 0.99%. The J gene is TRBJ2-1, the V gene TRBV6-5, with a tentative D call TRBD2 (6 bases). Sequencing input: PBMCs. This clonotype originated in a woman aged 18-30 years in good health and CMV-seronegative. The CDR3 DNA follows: TGTGCCAGCAGTTACTCGTCGGGAGCTTACAATGAGCAGTTCTTC. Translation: CASSYSSGAYNEQFF.